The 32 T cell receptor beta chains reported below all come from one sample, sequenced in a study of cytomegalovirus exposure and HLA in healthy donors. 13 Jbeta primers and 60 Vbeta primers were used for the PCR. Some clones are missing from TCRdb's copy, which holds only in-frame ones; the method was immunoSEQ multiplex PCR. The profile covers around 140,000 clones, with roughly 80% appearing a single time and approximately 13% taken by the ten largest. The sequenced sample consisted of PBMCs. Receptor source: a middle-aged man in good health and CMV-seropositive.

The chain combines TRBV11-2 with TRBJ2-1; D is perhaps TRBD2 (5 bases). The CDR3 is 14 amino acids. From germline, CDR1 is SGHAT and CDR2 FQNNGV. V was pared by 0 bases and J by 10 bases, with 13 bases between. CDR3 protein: CASSLDRSSEEQFF. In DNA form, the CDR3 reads TGTGCCAGCAGCTTAGATAGGAGTAGCGAGGAGCAGTTCTTC. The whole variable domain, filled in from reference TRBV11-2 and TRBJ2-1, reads EAGVAQSPRYKIIEKRQSVAFWCNPISGHATLYWYQQILGQGPKLLIQFQNNGVVDDSQLPKDRFSAERLKGVDSTLKIQPAKLEDSAVYLCASSLDRSSEEQFFGPGTRLTVL.

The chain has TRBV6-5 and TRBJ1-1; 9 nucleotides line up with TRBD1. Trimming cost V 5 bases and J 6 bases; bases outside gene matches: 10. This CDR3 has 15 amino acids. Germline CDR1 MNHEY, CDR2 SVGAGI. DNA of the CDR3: TGTGCCAGCAGTGCACCGGGACAGGGTTGGCCTGAAGCTTTCTTT. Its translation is CASSAPGQGWPEAFF.

In DNA, the CDR3 is TGTGCCAGCAGACAGGGGAACACTGAAGCTTTCTTT. Protein sequence: CASRQGNTEAFF. The chain recombines TRBV6-1 with TRBJ1-1; possible D gene TRBD1, 6 bases. Trimming shortened V by 6 bases and J by 1 base, and 6 bases separated the two germline ends. The CDR3 spans 12 residues. Germline V gives CDR1 MNHNS, CDR2 SASEGT.

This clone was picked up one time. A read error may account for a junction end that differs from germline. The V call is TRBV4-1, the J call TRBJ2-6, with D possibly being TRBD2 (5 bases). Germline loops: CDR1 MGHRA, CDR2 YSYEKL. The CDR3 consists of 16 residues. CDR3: CASSQVRGIIANGLTF. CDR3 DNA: TGCGCCAGCAGCCAAGTCCGGGGTATCATAGCCAACGGCCTGACTTTC.

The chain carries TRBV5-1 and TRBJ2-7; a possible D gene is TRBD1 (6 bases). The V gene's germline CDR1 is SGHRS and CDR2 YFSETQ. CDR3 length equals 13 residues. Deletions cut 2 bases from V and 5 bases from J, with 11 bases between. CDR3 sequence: CASSFYQGHEQYF. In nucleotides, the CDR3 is TGCGCCAGCAGCTTTTATCAGGGGCACGAGCAGTACTTC.

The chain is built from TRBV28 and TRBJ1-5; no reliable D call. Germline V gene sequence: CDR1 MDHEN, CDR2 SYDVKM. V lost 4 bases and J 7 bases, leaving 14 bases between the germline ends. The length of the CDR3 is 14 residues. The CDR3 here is CASSSGSGKQPQHF. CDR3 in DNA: TGTGCCAGCAGTTCCGGTTCGGGGAAGCAGCCCCAGCATTTT. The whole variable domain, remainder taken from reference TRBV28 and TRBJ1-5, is DVKVTQSSRYLVKRTGEKVFLECVQDMDHENMFWYRQDPGLGLRLIYFSYDVKMKEKGDIPEGYSVSREKKERFSLILESASTNQTSMYLCASSSGSGKQPQHFGDGTRLSIL.

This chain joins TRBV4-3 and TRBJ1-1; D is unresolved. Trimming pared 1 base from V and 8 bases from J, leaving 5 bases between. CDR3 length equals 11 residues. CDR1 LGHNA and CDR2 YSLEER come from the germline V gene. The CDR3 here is CASSQGQEAFF. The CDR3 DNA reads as TGCGCCAGCAGCCAAGGGCAGGAAGCTTTCTTT.

The CDR3 DNA follows: TGCGCCAGCAGCCCACAGGGCCCCAATTCACCCCTCCACTTT. It codes for CASSPQGPNSPLHF. The J gene is TRBJ1-6, the V gene TRBV5-1, with a weak D call TRBD1 (6 bases). The CDR3 runs to 14 residues. Germline V gene lookup returns CDR1 SGHRS and CDR2 YFSETQ. V lost 4 bases and J 7 bases, leaving 12 bases between the germline ends.

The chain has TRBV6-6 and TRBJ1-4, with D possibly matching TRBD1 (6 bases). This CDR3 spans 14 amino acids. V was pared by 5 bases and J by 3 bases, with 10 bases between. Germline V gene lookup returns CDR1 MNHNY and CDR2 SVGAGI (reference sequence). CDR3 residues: CASSPTGPNEKLFF. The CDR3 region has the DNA TGTGCCAGCAGTCCGACAGGCCCTAATGAAAAACTGTTTTTT.

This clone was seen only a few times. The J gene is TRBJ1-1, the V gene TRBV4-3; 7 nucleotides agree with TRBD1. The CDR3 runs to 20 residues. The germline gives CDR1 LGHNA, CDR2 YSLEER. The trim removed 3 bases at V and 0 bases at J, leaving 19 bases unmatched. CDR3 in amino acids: CASSHLIDRAKLGMNTEAFF. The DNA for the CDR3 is TGCGCCAGCAGCCACCTTATCGACAGGGCAAAACTGGGGATGAACACTGAAGCTTTCTTT.

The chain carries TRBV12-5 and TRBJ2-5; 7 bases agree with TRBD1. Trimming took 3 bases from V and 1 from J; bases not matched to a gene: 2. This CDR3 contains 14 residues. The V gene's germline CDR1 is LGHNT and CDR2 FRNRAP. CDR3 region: CASGFRTGQETQYF. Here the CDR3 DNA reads TGTGCTAGTGGTTTTCGGACAGGCCAAGAGACCCAGTACTTC.

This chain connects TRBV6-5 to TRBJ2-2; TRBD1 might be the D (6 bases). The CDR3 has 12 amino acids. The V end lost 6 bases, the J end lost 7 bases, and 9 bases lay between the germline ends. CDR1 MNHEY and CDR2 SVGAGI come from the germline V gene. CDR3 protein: CASRQQGGELFF. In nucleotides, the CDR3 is TGTGCCAGCAGGCAACAGGGCGGGGAGCTGTTTTTT.

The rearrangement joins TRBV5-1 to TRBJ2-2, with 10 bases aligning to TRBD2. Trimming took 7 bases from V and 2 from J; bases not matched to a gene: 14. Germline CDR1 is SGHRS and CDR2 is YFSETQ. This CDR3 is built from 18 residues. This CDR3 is CASCPGTSATFNTGELFF. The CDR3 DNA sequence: TGCGCCAGCTGTCCCGGGACTAGCGCCACTTTTAACACCGGGGAGCTGTTTTTT.

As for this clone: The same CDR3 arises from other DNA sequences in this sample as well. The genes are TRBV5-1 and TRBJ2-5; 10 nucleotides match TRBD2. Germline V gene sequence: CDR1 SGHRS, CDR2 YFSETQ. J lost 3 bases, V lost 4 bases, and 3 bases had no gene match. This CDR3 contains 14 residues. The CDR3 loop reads CASSAGLAEETQYF. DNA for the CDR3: TGCGCCAGCAGCGCCGGACTAGCGGAAGAGACCCAGTACTTC.

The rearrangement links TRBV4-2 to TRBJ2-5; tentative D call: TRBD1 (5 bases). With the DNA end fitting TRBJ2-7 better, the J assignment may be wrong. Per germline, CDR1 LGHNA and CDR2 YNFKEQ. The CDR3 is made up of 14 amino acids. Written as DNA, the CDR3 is TGTGCCAGCAGCCACCCCGCTCTGGGGCTCGAGCAGTACTTC. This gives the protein CASSHPALGLEQYF.

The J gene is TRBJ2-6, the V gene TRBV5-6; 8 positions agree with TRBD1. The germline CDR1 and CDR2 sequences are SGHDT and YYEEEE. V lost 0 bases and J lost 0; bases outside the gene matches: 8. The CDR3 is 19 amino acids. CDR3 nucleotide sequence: TGTGCCAGCAGCTTGGGGAGACAGGGGTGGGGCTCTGGGGCCAACGTCCTGACTTTC. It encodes CASSLGRQGWGSGANVLTF. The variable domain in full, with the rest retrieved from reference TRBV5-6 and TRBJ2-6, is DAGVTQSPTHLIKTRGQQVTLRCSPKSGHDTVSWYQQALGQGPQFIFQYYEEEERQRGNFPDRFSGHQFPNYSSELNVNALLLGDSALYLCASSLGRQGWGSGANVLTFGAGSRLTVL.

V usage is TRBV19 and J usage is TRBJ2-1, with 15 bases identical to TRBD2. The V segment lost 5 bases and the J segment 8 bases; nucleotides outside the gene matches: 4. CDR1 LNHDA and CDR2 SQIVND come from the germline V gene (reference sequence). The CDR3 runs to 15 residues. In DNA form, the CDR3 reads TGTGCCAGTAGTCGGACTAGCGGGAGGGGCGATGAGCAGTTCTTC. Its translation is CASSRTSGRGDEQFF.

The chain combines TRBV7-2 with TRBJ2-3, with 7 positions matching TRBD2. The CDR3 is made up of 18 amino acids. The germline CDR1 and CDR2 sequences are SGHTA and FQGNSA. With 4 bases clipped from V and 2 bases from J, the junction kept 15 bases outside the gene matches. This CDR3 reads CASSSNLGGSGDTDTQYF. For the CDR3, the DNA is TGTGCCAGCAGCTCCAATCTGGGGGGGAGTGGGGACACAGATACGCAGTATTTT.

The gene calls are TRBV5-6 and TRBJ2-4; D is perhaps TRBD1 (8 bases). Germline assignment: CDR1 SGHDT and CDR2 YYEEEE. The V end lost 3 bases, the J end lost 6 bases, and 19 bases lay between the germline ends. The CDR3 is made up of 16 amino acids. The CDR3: CASSSGTGGGRNIQYF. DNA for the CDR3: TGTGCCAGCAGCTCCGGGACAGGCGGGGGTCGAAACATTCAGTACTTC.

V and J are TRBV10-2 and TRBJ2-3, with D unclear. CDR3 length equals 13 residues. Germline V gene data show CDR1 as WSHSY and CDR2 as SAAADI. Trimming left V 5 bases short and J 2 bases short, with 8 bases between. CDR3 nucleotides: TGCGCCAGCAGTCAAGACTTCACAGATACGCAGTATTTT. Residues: CASSQDFTDTQYF.

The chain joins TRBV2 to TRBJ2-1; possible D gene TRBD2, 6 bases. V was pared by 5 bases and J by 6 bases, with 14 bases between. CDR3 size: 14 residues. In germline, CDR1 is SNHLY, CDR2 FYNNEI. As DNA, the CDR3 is TGTGCCAGCAGTTCCCAGGGACTCCTCAATGAGCAGTTCTTC. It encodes CASSSQGLLNEQFF.

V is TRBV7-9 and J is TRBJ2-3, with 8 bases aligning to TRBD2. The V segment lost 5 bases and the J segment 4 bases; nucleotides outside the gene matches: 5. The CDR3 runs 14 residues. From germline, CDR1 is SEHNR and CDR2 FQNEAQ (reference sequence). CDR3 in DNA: TGTGCCAGCAGCGCAGCGGGAGTGGCAGATACGCAGTATTTT. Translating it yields CASSAAGVADTQYF.

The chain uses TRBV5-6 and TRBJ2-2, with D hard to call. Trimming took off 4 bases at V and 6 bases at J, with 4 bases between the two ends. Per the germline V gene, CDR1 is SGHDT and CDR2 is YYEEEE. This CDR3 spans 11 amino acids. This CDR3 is CASSRSGELFF. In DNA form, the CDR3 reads TGTGCCAGCAGCCGTTCCGGGGAGCTGTTTTTT. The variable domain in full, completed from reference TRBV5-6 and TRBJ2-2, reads DAGVTQSPTHLIKTRGQQVTLRCSPKSGHDTVSWYQQALGQGPQFIFQYYEEEERQRGNFPDRFSGHQFPNYSSELNVNALLLGDSALYLCASSRSGELFFGEGSRLTVL.

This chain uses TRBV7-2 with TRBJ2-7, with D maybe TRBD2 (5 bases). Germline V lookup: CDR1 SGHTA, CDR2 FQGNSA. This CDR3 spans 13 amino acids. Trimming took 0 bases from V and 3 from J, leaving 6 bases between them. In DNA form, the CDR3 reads TGTGCCAGCAGCTTAGCGGGAGTCTACGAGCAGTACTTC. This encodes CASSLAGVYEQYF. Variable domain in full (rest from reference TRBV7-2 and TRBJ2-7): GAGVSQSPSNKVTEKGKDVELRCDPISGHTALYWYRQSLGQGLEFLIYFQGNSAPDKSGLPSDRFSAERTGGSVSTLTIQRTQQEDSAVYLCASSLAGVYEQYFGPGTRLTVT.

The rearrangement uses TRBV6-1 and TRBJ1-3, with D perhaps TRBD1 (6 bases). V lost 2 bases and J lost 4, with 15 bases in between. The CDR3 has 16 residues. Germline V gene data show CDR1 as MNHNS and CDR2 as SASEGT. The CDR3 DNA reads TGTGCCAGCAGTGAAAGCCTTGGGGGGGCGGGAAACACCATATATTTT. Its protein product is CASSESLGGAGNTIYF.

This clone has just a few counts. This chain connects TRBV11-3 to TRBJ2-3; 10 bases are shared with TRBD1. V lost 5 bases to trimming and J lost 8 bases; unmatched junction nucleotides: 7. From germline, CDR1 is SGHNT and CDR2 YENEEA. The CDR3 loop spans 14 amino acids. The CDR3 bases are TGTGCCAGCAGCCAGGGACAGGGGTTAGGTACGCAGTATTTT. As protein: CASSQGQGLGTQYF.

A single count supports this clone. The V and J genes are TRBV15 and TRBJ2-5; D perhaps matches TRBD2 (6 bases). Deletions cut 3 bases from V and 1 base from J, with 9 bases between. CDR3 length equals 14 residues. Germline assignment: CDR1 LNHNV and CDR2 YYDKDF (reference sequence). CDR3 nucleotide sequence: TGTGCCACCAGCAGCGCGGGAAGCCAAGAGACCCAGTACTTC. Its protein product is CATSSAGSQETQYF.

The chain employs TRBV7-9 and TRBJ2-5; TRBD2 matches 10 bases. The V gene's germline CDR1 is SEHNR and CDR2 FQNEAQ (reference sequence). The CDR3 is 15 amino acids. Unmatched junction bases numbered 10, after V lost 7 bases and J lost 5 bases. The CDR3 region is CASTSSGSWWETQYF. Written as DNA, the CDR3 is TGTGCCAGCACCTCTAGCGGGAGCTGGTGGGAGACCCAGTACTTC. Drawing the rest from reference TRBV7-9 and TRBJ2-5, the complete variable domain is DTGVSQNPRHKITKRGQNVTFRCDPISEHNRLYWYRQTLGQGPEFLTYFQNEAQLEKSRLLSDRFSAERPKGSFSTLEIQRTEQGDSAMYLCASTSSGSWWETQYFGPGTRLLVL.

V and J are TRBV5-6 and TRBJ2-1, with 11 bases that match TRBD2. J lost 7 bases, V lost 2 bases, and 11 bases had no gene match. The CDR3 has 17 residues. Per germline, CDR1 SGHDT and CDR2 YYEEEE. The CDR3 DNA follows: TGTGCCAGCAGCTTAACTAGCGGGAGTAAGGGGAGGAATGAGCAGTTCTTC. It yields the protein CASSLTSGSKGRNEQFF.

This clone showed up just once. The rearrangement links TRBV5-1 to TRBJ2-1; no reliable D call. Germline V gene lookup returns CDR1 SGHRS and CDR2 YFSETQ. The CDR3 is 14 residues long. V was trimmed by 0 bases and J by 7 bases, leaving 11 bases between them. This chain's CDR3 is CASSLASIGNEQFF. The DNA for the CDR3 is TGCGCCAGCAGCTTGGCGTCTATCGGGAATGAGCAGTTCTTC.

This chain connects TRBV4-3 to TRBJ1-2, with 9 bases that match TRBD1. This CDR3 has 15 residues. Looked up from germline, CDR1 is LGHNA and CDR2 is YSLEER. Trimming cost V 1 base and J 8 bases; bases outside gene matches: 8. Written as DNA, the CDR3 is TGCGCCAGCAGCCAAGCCCCCGGGACAGGGAAAGGCTACACCTTC. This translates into CASSQAPGTGKGYTF.

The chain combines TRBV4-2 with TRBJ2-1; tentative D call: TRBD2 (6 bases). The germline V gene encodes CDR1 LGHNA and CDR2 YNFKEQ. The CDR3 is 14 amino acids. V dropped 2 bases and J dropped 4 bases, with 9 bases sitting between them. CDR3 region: CASSQPGTYNEQFF. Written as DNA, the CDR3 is TGTGCCAGCAGCCAACCTGGGACTTACAATGAGCAGTTCTTC.